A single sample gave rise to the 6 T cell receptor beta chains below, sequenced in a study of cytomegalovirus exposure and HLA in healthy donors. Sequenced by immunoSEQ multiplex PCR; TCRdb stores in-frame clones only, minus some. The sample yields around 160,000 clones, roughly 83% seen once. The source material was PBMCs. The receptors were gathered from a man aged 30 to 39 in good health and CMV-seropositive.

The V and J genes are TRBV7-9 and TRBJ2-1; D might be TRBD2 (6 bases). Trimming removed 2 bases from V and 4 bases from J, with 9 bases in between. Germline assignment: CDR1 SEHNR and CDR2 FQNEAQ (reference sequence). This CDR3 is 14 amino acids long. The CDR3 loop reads CASSLYGTYNEQFF. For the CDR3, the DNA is TGTGCCAGCAGCTTATACGGGACTTACAATGAGCAGTTCTTC.

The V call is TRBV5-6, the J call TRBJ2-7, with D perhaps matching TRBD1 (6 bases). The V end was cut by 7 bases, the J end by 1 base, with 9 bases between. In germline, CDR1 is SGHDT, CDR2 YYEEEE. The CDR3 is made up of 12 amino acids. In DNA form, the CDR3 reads TGTGCCAGCGCGACAGGATCCTACGAGCAGTACTTC. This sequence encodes CASATGSYEQYF.

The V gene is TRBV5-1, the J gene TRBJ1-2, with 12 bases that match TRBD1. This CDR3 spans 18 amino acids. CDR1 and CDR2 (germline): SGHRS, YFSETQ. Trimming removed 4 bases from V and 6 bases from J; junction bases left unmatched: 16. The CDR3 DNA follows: TGCGCCAGCAGCCCCCGGGGACAGGGGGCCCGGGAGGTCGATGGCTACACCTTC. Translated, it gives CASSPRGQGAREVDGYTF.

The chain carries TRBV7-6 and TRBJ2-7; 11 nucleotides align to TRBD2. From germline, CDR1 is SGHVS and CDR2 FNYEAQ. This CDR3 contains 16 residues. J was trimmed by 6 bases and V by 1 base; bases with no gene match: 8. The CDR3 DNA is TGTGCCAGCAGCTTAGAAGCCGGGACTAGCGGTCGCGAGCAGTACTTC. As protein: CASSLEAGTSGREQYF.

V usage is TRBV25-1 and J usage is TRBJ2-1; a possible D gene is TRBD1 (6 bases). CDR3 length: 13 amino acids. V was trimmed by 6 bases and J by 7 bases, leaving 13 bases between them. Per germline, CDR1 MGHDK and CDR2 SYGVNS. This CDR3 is CASRGIQGNEQFF. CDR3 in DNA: TGTGCCAGCAGGGGTATCCAGGGGAATGAGCAGTTCTTC. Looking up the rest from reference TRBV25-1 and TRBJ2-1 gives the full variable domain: EADIYQTPRYLVIGTGKKITLECSQTMGHDKMYWYQQDPGMELHLIHYSYGVNSTEKGDLSSESTVSRIRTEHFPLTLESARPSHTSQYLCASRGIQGNEQFFGPGTRLTVL.

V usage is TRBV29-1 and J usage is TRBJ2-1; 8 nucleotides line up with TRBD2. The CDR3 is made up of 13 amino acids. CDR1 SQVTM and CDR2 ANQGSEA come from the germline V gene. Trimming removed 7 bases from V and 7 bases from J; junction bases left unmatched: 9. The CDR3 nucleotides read TGCAGCGCGGCTGTCGGCGGGGGGAATGAGCAGTTCTTC. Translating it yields CSAAVGGGNEQFF.